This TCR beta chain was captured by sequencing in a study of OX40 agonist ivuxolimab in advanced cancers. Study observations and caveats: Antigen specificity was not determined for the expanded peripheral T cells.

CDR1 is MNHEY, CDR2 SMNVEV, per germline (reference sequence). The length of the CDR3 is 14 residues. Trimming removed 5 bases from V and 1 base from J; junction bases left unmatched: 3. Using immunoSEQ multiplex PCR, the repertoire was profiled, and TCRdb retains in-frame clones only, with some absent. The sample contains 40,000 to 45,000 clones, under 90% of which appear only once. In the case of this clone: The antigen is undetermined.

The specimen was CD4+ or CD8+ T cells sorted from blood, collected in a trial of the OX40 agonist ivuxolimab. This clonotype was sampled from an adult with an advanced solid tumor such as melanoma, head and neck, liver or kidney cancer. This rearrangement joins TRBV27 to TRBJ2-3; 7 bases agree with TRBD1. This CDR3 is CASSPTGGTDTQYF. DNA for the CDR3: TGTGCCAGCAGTCCTACAGGGGGCACAGATACGCAGTATTTT.